A selection of T cell receptor beta chains follows, all from one sample in a study of T cells after yellow fever vaccination. One entry per CDR3 protein results from TCRdb running MiXCR on the 5' RACE reads. Seen here are a few hundred thousand distinct CDR3 sequences, more than 8.5% observed once, and the top ten hold 18%. The sequencing used PBMCs, collected on the day of the first yellow fever vaccination. Receptors were obtained from a man in his late teens or twenties who received the YFV17D yellow fever vaccine. Each CDR3 is given with its conserved first and last residue. A D gene is named only where the DNA matches it firmly. Where a row states a size, it is once, few, many or the class of an expanded clone; other rows omit it.

V: TRBV27
size: NA
J: TRBJ2-3
D: TRBD2
CDR3: CASSSPAGGVTDTQYF
DNA: TGTGCCAGCAGTTCCCCAGCGGGGGGCGTAACAGATACGCAGTATTTT

V: TRBV2
size: few
J: TRBJ2-2
D: TRBD1
CDR3: CASSAQGAGELFF
DNA: TGTGCCAGCAGTGCACAGGGGGCCGGGGAGCTGTTTTTT

V: TRBV12-3/TRBV12-4
size: many
J: TRBJ1-2
D: TRBD1
CDR3: CASSPWTGDHGYTF
DNA: TGTGCCAGCAGTCCGTGGACAGGCGACCATGGCTACACCTTC

V: TRBV5-1
size: many
J: TRBJ1-2
D: NA
CDR3: CASSPEGVQGSYGYTF
DNA: TGCGCCAGCAGCCCCGAAGGTGTCCAAGGCTCCTATGGCTACACCTTC

V: TRBV30
size: NA
J: TRBJ1-2
D: TRBD1
CDR3: CGSGTDYYGYTF
DNA: TGTGGGTCCGGGACAGATTACTATGGCTACACCTTC

V: TRBV7-2
size: NA
J: TRBJ2-3
D: TRBD1
CDR3: CASSTSGQGFTDTQYF
DNA: TGTGCCAGCAGCACCTCGGGACAGGGCTTCACAGATACGCAGTATTTT

V: TRBV9
size: many
J: TRBJ2-3
D: NA
CDR3: CASSVGGTDTQYF
DNA: TGTGCCAGCAGTGTCGGGGGCACAGATACGCAGTATTTT

V: TRBV4-3
size: NA
J: TRBJ2-3
D: TRBD2
CDR3: CASSRTSGGAAADTQYF
DNA: TGCGCCAGCAGCCGGACTAGCGGGGGGGCTGCGGCAGATACGCAGTATTTT

V: TRBV29-1
size: NA
J: TRBJ1-1
D: TRBD1
CDR3: CSLHGQANTEAFF
DNA: TGCAGCCTCCATGGACAGGCGAACACTGAAGCTTTCTTT

V: TRBV5-1
size: NA
J: TRBJ2-1
D: TRBD1
CDR3: CASSSGGQGAYEQFF
DNA: TGCGCCAGCAGCTCGGGTGGACAGGGGGCCTATGAGCAGTTCTTC

V: TRBV7-6
size: NA
J: TRBJ2-3
D: TRBD2
CDR3: CASSLARWGRGGRADTQYF
DNA: TGTGCCAGCAGCTTAGCCCGGTGGGGGCGGGGGGGCCGCGCAGATACGCAGTATTTT

V: TRBV28
size: few
J: TRBJ1-1
D: TRBD1
CDR3: CASKYRGWGTEAFF
DNA: TGTGCCAGCAAGTACAGGGGATGGGGCACTGAAGCTTTCTTT

V: TRBV11-2
size: NA
J: TRBJ2-1
D: NA
CDR3: CASSQWGGSNEQFF
DNA: TGTGCCAGCAGCCAATGGGGCGGTTCTAATGAGCAGTTCTTC

V: TRBV18
size: NA
J: TRBJ1-1
D: NA
CDR3: CASSPGRENTEAFF
DNA: TGTGCCAGCTCACCGGGCAGGGAGAACACTGAAGCTTTCTTT

V: TRBV12-3/TRBV12-4
size: NA
J: TRBJ2-5
D: TRBD2
CDR3: CASSAAGLAGEQETQYF
DNA: TGTGCCAGCAGCGCCGCTGGACTAGCGGGGGAACAAGAGACCCAGTACTTC

V: TRBV7-2
size: many
J: TRBJ2-1
D: TRBD1
CDR3: CASSLVGQGYNEQFF
DNA: TGTGCCAGCAGCTTAGTAGGACAGGGTTACAATGAGCAGTTCTTC

V: TRBV7-3
size: NA
J: TRBJ2-2
D: NA
CDR3: CASSFNGGNTGELFF
DNA: TGTGCCAGCAGCTTTAACGGGGGAAACACCGGGGAGCTGTTTTTT

V: TRBV11-2
size: many
J: TRBJ2-5
D: NA
CDR3: CASSLFGIQETQYF
DNA: TGTGCCAGCAGCTTATTTGGGATCCAAGAGACCCAGTACTTC

V: TRBV30
size: few
J: TRBJ1-1
D: TRBD1
CDR3: CAWGTGAAAFF
DNA: TGTGCCTGGGGGACAGGGGCGGCGGCTTTCTTT

V: TRBV6-2/TRBV6-3
size: few
J: TRBJ2-4
D: TRBD1
CDR3: CASSYSTRTGENIQYF
DNA: TGTGCCAGCAGTTACTCCACCCGGACAGGGGAAAACATTCAGTACTTC

V: TRBV3-1
size: NA
J: TRBJ2-7
D: NA
CDR3: CASSLRDEQHF
DNA: TGTGCCAGCAGCCTCAGGGACGAGCAGCACTTC

V: TRBV7-3
size: NA
J: TRBJ2-3
D: TRBD2
CDR3: CASSQPSGGAIDTQYF
DNA: TGTGCCAGCAGCCAACCTAGCGGGGGGGCCATTGATACGCAGTATTTT

V: TRBV5-1
size: NA
J: TRBJ1-2
D: TRBD1
CDR3: CASSRGQGDPYGYTF
DNA: TGCGCCAGCAGCCGCGGACAGGGCGATCCGTATGGCTACACCTTC

V: TRBV29-1
size: many
J: TRBJ1-3
D: NA
CDR3: CSAVRENTIYF
DNA: TGCAGCGCTGTCAGGGAAAACACCATATATTTT

V: TRBV5-1
size: many
J: TRBJ1-1
D: NA
CDR3: CASSLAGVDTEAFF
DNA: TGCGCCAGCAGCTTGGCTGGGGTAGACACTGAAGCTTTCTTT

V: TRBV12-3/TRBV12-4
size: many
J: TRBJ2-5
D: NA
CDR3: CASSEVETQYF
DNA: TGTGCCAGCAGTGAGGTGGAGACCCAGTACTTC

V: TRBV5-1
size: few
J: TRBJ2-3
D: NA
CDR3: CASSTQGRYTDTQYF
DNA: TGCGCCAGCAGCACCCAGGGGCGCTACACAGATACGCAGTATTTT

V: TRBV3-1
size: NA
J: TRBJ1-1
D: NA
CDR3: CASSQARNTEAFF
DNA: TGTGCCAGCAGCCAAGCCAGGAACACTGAAGCTTTCTTT

V: TRBV2
size: few
J: TRBJ2-2
D: TRBD2
CDR3: CASRALAGAHTGELFF
DNA: TGTGCCAGCAGGGCGCTAGCGGGGGCCCACACCGGGGAGCTGTTTTTT

V: TRBV13
size: NA
J: TRBJ2-3
D: TRBD2
CDR3: CASSPEGSGGPADTQYF
DNA: TGTGCCAGCAGCCCCGAGGGGAGCGGGGGGCCGGCAGATACGCAGTATTTT

V: TRBV3-1
size: many
J: TRBJ2-2
D: NA
CDR3: CASSQGSNTGELFF
DNA: TGTGCCAGCAGCCAGGGATCGAACACCGGGGAGCTGTTTTTT

V: TRBV28
size: many
J: TRBJ2-1
D: NA
CDR3: CASISSGMVDNEQFF
DNA: TGTGCCAGCATCTCCTCTGGAATGGTGGACAATGAGCAGTTCTTC

V: TRBV12-3/TRBV12-4
size: NA
J: TRBJ2-1
D: TRBD2
CDR3: CASSLFGGYNEQFF
DNA: TGTGCCAGCAGTTTGTTCGGGGGGTACAATGAGCAGTTCTTC

V: TRBV12-3/TRBV12-4
size: NA
J: TRBJ2-3
D: NA
CDR3: CASGPGDPTDTQYF
DNA: TGTGCCAGCGGCCCCGGGGACCCCACAGATACGCAGTATTTT

V: TRBV4-1
size: many
J: TRBJ2-1
D: NA
CDR3: CASSQGWGGAQDEQFF
DNA: TGCGCCAGCAGCCAAGGTTGGGGGGGGGCCCAGGATGAGCAGTTCTTC

V: TRBV4-2
size: few
J: TRBJ1-1
D: NA
CDR3: CASSQEFWGPPNTEAFF
DNA: TGTGCCAGCAGCCAAGAATTCTGGGGACCCCCGAACACTGAAGCTTTCTTT

V: TRBV5-6
size: many
J: TRBJ1-3
D: NA
CDR3: CASSVTGPTSGNTIYF
DNA: TGTGCCAGCAGCGTTACGGGACCGACCTCTGGAAACACCATATATTTT

V: TRBV24-1
size: NA
J: TRBJ1-1
D: NA
CDR3: CATRQGMTTEAFF
DNA: TGTGCCACCAGACAGGGAATGACCACTGAAGCTTTCTTT

V: TRBV7-9
size: few
J: TRBJ2-7
D: TRBD2
CDR3: CASRYSGGTYEQYF
DNA: TGTGCCAGCAGATATAGCGGGGGAACCTACGAGCAGTACTTC

V: TRBV27
size: few
J: TRBJ2-2
D: TRBD1
CDR3: CASSWTGGTGELFF
DNA: TGTGCCAGCAGTTGGACAGGGGGTACCGGGGAGCTGTTTTTT